This T cell receptor beta chain comes out of a study of T cell clonotyping in hematopoietic cell transplantation. Measured with immunoSEQ multiplex PCR; TCRdb has only the in-frame clones, and not every one. The repertoire consists of approximately 7,000 clones, with approximately 91% occurring once and the leading ten covering about 4.7%. Germline V gives CDR1 MNHEY, CDR2 SMNVEV (reference sequence). Trimming removed 0 bases from V and 0 bases from J, with 3 bases in between. The CDR3 covers 14 residues. The genes are TRBV27 and TRBJ1-3; no definite D call. The receptor comes from a female patient aged 45-60 years who had an allogeneic stem cell transplant from an unrelated donor, so the T cells may come from the graft donor. Some clones in this sample may be carry-over from other donors' samples. This specimen consisted of PBMCs, obtained 30 days after allogeneic stem cell transplant. The CDR3 spells CASSLSLSGNTIYF. The CDR3 DNA is TGTGCCAGCAGTTTATCGCTCTCTGGAAACACCATATATTTT.